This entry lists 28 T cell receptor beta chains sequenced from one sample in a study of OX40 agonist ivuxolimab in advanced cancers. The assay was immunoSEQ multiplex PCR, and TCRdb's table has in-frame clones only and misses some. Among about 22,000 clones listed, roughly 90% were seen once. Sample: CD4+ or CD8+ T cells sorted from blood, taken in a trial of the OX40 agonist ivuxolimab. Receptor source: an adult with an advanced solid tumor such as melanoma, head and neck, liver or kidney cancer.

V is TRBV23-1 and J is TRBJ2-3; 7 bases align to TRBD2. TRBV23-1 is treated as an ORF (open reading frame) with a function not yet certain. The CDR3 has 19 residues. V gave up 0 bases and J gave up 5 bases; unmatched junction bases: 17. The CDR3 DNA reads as TGCGCCAGCAGTCAATCTCCGGGCAGGTGGGGGAGGGAACAAGATACGCAGTATTTT. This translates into CASSQSPGRWGREQDTQYF.

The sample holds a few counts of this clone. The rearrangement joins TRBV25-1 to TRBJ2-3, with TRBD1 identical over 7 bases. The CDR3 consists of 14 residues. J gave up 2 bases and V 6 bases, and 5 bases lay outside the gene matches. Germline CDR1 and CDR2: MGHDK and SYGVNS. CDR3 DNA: TGTGCCAGCAGCGGGCAGGGGGACACAGATACGCAGTATTTT. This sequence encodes CASSGQGDTDTQYF.

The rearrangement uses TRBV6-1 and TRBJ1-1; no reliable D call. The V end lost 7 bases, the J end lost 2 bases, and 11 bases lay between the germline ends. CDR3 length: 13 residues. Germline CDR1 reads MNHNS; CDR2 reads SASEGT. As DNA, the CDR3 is TGTGCCAGCACAGAAGGGCTAAACACTGAAGCTTTCTTT. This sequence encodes CASTEGLNTEAFF.

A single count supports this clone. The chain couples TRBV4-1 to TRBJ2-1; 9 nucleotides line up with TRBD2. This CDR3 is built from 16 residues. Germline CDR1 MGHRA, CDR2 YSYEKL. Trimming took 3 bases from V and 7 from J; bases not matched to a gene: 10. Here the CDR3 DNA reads TGCGCCAGCAGCCATTCCCCGGGACTAGCTCTTAATGAGCAGTTCTTC. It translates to CASSHSPGLALNEQFF.

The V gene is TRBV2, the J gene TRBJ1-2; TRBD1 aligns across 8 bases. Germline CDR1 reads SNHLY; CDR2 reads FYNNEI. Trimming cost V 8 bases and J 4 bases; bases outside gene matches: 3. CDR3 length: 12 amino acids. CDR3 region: CASQQGGYGYTF. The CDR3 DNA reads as TGTGCCAGCCAACAGGGGGGCTATGGCTACACCTTC.

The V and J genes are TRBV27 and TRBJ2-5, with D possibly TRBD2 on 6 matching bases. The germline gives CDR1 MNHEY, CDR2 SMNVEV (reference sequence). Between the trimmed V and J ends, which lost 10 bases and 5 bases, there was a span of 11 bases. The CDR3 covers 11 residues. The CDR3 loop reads CATWGEETQYF. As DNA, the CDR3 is TGTGCCACGTGGGGGGAGGAGACCCAGTACTTC.

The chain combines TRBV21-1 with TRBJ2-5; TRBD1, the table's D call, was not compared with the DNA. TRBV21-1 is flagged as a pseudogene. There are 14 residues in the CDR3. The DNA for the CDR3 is TGTGCCAGCAGCACCCGGACAGGGCAAGAGACCCAGTACTTC. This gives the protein CASSTRTGQETQYF.

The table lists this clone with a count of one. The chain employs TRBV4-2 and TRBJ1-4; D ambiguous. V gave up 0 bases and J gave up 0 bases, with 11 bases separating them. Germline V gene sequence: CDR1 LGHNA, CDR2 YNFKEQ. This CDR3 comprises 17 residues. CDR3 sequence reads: CASSQDIVGATNEKLFF. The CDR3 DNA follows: TGTGCCAGCAGCCAAGATATTGTGGGAGCAACTAATGAAAAACTGTTTTTT.

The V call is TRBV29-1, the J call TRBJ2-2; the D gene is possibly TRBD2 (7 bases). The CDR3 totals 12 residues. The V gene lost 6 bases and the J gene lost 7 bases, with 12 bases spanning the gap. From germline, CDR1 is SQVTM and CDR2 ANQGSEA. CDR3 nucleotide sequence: TGCAGCGTCGGGGGGCTGGGCGGGGAGCTGTTTTTT. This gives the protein CSVGGLGGELFF.

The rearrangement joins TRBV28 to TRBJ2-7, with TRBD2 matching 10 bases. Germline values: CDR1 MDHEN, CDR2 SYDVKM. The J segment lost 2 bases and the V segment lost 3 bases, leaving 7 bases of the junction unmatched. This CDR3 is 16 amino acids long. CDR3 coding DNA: TGTGCCAGCAGTTTCCCCCCTAGCGGGAGTCCCTACGAGCAGTACTTC. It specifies CASSFPPSGSPYEQYF.

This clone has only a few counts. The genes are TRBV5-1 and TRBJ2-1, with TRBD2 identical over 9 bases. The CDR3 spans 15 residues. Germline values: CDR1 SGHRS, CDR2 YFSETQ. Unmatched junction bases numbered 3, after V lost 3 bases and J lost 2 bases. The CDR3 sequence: CASSWREGPYNEQFF. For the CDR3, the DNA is TGCGCCAGCAGCTGGCGGGAGGGCCCCTACAATGAGCAGTTCTTC.

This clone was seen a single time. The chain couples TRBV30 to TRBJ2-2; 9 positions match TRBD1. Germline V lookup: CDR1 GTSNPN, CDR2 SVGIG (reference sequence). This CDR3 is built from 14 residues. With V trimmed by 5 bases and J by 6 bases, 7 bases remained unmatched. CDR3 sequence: CAWGRTGEAGELFF. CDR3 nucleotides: TGTGCCTGGGGGCGGACAGGGGAAGCCGGGGAGCTGTTTTTT.

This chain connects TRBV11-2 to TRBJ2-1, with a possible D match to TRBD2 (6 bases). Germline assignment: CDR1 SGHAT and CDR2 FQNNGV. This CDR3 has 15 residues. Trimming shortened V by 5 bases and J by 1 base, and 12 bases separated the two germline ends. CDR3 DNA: TGTGCCAGCAGCGCGAGGGACTCATCCTACAATGAGCAGTTCTTC. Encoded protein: CASSARDSSYNEQFF.

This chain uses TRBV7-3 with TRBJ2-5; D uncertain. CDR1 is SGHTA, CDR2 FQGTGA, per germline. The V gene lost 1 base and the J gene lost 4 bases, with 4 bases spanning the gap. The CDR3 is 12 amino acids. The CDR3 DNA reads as TGTGCCAGCAGCTTAATAGGAGAGACCCAGTACTTC. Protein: CASSLIGETQYF.

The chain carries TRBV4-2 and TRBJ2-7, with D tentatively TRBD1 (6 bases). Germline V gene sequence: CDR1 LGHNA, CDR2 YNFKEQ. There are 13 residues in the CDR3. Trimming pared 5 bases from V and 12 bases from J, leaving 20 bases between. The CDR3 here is CASSSEGQSPLYF. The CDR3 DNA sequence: TGTGCCAGCAGCTCCGAAGGACAGTCACCTTTGTACTTC.

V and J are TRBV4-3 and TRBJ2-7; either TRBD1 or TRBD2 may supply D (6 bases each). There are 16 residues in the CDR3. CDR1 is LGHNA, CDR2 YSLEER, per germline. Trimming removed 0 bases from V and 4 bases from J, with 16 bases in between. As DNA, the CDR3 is TGCGCCAGCAGCCAAGATCTGACGGGGGCACGGTACGAGCAGTACTTC. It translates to CASSQDLTGARYEQYF.

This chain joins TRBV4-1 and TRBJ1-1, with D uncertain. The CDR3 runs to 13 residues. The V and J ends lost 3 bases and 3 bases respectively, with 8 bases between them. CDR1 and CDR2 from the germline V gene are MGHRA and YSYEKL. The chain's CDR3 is CASSHPGYTEAFF. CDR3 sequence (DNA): TGCGCCAGCAGCCACCCCGGGTACACTGAAGCTTTCTTT.

For the CDR3, the DNA is TGTGCCAGCAGCTTACTCACAGATACGCAGTATTTT. Translated: CASSLLTDTQYF. The gene calls are TRBV13 and TRBJ2-3; D is unclear. Germline CDR1 reads PRHDT; CDR2 reads FYEKMQ (reference sequence). Trimming removed 2 bases at V and 2 bases at J, with 2 bases between. CDR3 size: 12 residues. Full variable domain (remainder filled in from reference TRBV13 and TRBJ2-3): AAGVIQSPRHLIKEKRETATLKCYPIPRHDTVYWYQQGPGQDPQFLISFYEKMQSDKGSIPDRFSAQQFSDYHSELNMSSLELGDSALYFCASSLLTDTQYFGPGTRLTVL.

In DNA, the CDR3 is TGTGCCAGTAGGGGGGGTGCCTACGAGCAGTACTTC. Translated, it gives CASRGGAYEQYF. The chain has TRBV19 and TRBJ2-5, with D possibly being TRBD2 (6 bases). The J call could be wrong; TRBJ2-7 is a better fit for the DNA end. The CDR3 is 12 residues long. CDR1 LNHDA and CDR2 SQIVND come from the germline V gene (reference sequence).

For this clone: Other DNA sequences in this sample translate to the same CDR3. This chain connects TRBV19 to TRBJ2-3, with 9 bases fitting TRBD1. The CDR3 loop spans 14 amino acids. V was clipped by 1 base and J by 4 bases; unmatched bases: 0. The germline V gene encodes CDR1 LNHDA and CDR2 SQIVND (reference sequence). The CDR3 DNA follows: TGTGCCAGTAGTATAGGACAGGGGGCAGATACGCAGTATTTT. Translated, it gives CASSIGQGADTQYF.

CDR3 in DNA: TGTGCCAGCAGTTTGGCTCCGGGGGAGCTGTTTTTT. This translates into CASSLAPGELFF. The rearrangement joins TRBV27 to TRBJ2-2; no clear D gene. CDR1 and CDR2 (germline): MNHEY, SMNVEV (reference sequence). The V end was cut by 3 bases, the J end by 8 bases, with 7 bases between. The CDR3 extends over 12 amino acids.

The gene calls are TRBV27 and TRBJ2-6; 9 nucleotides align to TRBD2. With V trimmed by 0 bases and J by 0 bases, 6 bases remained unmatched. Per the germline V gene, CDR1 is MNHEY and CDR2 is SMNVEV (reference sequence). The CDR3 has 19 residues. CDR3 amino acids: CASSLSWTSDFSGANVLTF. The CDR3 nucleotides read TGTGCCAGCAGTTTATCCTGGACTAGCGATTTCTCTGGGGCCAACGTCCTGACTTTC.

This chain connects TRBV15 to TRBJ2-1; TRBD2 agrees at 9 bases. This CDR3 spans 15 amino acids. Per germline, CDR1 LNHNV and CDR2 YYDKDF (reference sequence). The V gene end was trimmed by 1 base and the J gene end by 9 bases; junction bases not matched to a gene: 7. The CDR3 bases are TGTGCCACCAGCAGAGTAGGTAGCGGGAGTGGTGAGCAGTTCTTC. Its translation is CATSRVGSGSGEQFF.

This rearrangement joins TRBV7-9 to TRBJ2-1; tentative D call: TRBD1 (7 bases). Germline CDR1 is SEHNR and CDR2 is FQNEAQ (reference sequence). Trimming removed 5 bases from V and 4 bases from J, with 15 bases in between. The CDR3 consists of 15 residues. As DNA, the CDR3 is TGTGCCAGCAGCCCATCGCAGGGGGGATACAATGAGCAGTTCTTC. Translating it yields CASSPSQGGYNEQFF. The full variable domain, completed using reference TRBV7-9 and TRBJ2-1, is DTGVSQNPRHKITKRGQNVTFRCDPISEHNRLYWYRQTLGQGPEFLTYFQNEAQLEKSRLLSDRFSAERPKGSFSTLEIQRTEQGDSAMYLCASSPSQGGYNEQFFGPGTRLTVL.

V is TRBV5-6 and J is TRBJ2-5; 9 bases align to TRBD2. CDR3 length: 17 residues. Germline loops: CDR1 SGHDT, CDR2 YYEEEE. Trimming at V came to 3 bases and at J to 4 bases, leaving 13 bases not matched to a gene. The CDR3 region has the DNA TGTGCCAGCAGCTATGGGCGGGAGGGCCGCCAATTAGAGACCCAGTACTTC. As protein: CASSYGREGRQLETQYF.

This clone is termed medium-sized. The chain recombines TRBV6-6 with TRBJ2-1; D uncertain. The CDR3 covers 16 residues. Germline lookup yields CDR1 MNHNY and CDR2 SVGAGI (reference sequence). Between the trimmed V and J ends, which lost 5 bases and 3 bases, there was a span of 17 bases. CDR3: CASSPISRVIYNEQFF. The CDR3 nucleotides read TGTGCCAGCAGTCCAATATCAAGGGTAATCTACAATGAGCAGTTCTTC.

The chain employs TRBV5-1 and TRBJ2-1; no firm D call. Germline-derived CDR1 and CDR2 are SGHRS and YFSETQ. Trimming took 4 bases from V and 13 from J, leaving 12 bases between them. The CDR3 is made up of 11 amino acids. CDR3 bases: TGCGCCAGCAGCGAGGACGTATATCAGTTCTTC. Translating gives CASSEDVYQFF.

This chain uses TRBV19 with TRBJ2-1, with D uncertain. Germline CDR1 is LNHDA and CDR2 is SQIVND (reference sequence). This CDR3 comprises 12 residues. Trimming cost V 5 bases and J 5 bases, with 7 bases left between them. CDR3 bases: TGTGCCAGTAGTTCCCCGGACAATGAGCAGTTCTTC. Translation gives CASSSPDNEQFF.